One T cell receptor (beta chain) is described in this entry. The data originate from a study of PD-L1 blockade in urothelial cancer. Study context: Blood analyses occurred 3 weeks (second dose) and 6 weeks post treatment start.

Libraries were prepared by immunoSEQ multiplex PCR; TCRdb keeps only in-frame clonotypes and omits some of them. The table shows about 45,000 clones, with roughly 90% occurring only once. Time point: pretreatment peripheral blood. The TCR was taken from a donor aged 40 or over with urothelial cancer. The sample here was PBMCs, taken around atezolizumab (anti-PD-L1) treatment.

CDR3: CASSGSSGAGNEQFF. CDR3 coding DNA: TGTGCCAGCAGCGGGTCTAGCGGGGCGGGGAATGAGCAGTTCTTC. The chain uses TRBV5-4 and TRBJ2-1; 9 positions agree with TRBD2. Trimming took 4 bases from V and 7 from J; bases not matched to a gene: 9. The V gene's germline CDR1 is SGHNT and CDR2 YYREEE (reference sequence). This CDR3 is 15 amino acids long.